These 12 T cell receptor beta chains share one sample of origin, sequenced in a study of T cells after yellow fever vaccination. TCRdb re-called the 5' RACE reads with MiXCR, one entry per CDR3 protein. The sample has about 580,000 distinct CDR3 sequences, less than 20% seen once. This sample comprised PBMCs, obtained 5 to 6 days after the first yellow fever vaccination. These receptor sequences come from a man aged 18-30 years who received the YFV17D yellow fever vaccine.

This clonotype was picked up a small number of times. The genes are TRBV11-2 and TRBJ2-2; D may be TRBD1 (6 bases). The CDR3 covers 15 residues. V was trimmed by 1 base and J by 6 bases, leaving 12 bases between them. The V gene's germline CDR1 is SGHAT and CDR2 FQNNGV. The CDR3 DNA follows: TGTGCCAGCAGCTTAGGTTCAGGGGCATCCGGGGAGCTGTTTTTT. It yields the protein CASSLGSGASGELFF.

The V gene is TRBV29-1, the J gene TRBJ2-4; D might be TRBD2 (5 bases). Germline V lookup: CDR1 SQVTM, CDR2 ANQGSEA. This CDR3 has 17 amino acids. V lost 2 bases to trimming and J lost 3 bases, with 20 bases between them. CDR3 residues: CSVEKRAAVYGKNIQYF. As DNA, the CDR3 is TGCAGCGTTGAAAAAAGAGCGGCCGTGTATGGCAAAAACATTCAGTACTTC.

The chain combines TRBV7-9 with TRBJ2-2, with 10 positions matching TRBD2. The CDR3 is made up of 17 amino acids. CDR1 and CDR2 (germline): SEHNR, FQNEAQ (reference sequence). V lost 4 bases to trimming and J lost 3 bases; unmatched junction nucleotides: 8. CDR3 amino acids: CASSSQGLAIDTGELFF. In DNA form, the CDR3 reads TGTGCCAGCAGCTCCCAGGGACTAGCGATCGACACCGGGGAGCTGTTTTTT.

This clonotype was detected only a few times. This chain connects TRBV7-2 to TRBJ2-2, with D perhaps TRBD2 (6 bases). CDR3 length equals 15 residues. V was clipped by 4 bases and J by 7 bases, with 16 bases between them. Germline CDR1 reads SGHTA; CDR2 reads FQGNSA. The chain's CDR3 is CASSSHPLAGGELFF. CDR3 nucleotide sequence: TGTGCCAGCAGCTCGCACCCACTAGCCGGCGGGGAGCTGTTTTTT.

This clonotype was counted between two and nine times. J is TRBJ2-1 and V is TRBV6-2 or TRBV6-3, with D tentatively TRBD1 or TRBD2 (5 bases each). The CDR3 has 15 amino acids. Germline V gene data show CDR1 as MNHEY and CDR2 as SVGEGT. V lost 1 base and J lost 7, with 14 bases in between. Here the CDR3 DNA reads TGTGCCAGCAGTTACTTTCTGGGACCGGAGAATGAGCAGTTCTTC. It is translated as CASSYFLGPENEQFF.

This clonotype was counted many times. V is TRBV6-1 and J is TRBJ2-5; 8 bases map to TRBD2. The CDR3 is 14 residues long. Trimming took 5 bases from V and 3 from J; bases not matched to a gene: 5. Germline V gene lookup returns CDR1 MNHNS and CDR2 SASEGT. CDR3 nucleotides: TGTGCCAGCAGTCCTGCGGGGGGCAAAGAGACCCAGTACTTC. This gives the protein CASSPAGGKETQYF.

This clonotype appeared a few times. Here the CDR3 reads CATSRDERKQYF. CDR3 nucleotides: TGTGCCACCAGCAGAGATGAAAGGAAGCAGTACTTC. The rearrangement links TRBV15 to TRBJ2-7; the D is unclear. The CDR3 runs 12 residues. Germline CDR1 LNHNV, CDR2 YYDKDF (reference sequence). V lost 0 bases, J lost 8 bases, and 8 bases lay in between.

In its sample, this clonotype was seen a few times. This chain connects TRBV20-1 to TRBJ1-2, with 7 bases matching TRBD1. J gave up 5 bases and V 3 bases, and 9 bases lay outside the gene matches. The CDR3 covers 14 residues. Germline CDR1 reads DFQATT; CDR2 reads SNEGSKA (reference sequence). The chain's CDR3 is CSASGPTGRYGYTF. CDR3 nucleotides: TGCAGTGCTAGTGGGCCGACAGGGAGGTATGGCTACACCTTC.

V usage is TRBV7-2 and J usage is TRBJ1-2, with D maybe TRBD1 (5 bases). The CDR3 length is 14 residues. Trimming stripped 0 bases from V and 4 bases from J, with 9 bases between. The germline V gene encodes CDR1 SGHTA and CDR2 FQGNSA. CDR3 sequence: CASSLAFQGYGYTF. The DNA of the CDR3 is TGTGCCAGCAGCTTAGCGTTCCAGGGCTATGGCTACACCTTC.

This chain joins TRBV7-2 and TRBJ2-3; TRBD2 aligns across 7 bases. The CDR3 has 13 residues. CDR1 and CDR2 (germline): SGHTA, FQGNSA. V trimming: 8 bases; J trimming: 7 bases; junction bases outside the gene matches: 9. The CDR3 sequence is CASLMGGSNTQYF. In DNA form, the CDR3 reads TGTGCCAGCCTAATGGGGGGGTCCAATACGCAGTATTTT.

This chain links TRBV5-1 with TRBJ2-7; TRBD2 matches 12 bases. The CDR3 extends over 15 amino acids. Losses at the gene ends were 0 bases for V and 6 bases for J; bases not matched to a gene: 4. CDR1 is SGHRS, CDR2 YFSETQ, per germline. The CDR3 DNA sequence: TGCGCCAGCAGCTTGGCTAGCGGGGGGGCCTTCGAGCAGTACGTC. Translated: CASSLASGGAFEQYV.

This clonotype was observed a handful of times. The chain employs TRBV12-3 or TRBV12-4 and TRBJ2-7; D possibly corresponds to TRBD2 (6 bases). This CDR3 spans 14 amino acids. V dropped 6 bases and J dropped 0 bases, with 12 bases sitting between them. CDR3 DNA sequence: TGTGCCAGCAGGCGCGGGGTAAGCTCCTACGAGCAGTACTTC. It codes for CASRRGVSSYEQYF.